This TCR beta chain was profiled in a study of T-cell reconstitution after alpha-beta-depleted transplantation in children. Whole-study results and caveats: About two months after transplant, alpha-beta T cells reportedly came from several hundred expanded graft clones. When one year had passed after transplant, most T-cell counts and diversity came from newly produced T cells.

On this clonotype itself: What it binds is not known.

Researchers prepared the TCRbeta library using unique molecular identifiers, the study reports. TCRdb used MiXCR to reprocess the PCR reads, holding one entry per CDR3 protein. The sample shows 200,000 to 250,000 distinct CDR3 sequences, around 9.2% of them seen only once. The origin of this receptor is a male patient aged 2 to 10 who had a stem cell transplant for acute myeloid leukemia, so the T cells may come from the graft donor. The specimen was PBMCs, mostly from graft donor cells, collected 360 days after TCRalphabeta/CD19-depleted stem cell transplant.

DNA of the CDR3: TGTGCCAGCAGTTATAGAGACCTCACAGATACGCAGTATTTT. It yields the protein CASSYRDLTDTQYF. The rearrangement joins TRBV6-5 to TRBJ2-3; D gene unclear. The germline CDR1 and CDR2 sequences are MNHEY and SVGAGI. The V gene lost 3 bases and the J gene lost 2 bases, with 9 bases spanning the gap. This CDR3 is 14 amino acids long.